The TCR beta chain under discussion was sequenced for a study of T cells in Graves' hyperthyroidism and ophthalmopathy. Broader study findings: Blood also held most thyroid clonotypes expanded beyond 0.001. Separation of ophthalmopathy from stable hyperthyroidism was achieved by a 13 V-J model.

The CDR3 consists of 13 residues. Germline loops: CDR1 MNHEY, CDR2 SVGEGT. Patients showing uncontrolled infection, other autoimmune disease, pregnancy or lactation were ineligible. Clinical symptoms, serum thyroxine and TRAb, thyroid ultrasound and orbital computed tomography were used for the diagnoses. Amplified regions were TCR beta CDR3 sequences from RNA transcripts. HTBI primers were the set used in a first-round RT-PCR of the TCR CDR3. MiXCR was run by TCRdb on the multiplex PCR reads, yielding one entry per CDR3 protein. The sample lists a few hundred thousand distinct CDR3 sequences; around 14% were seen once. This clonotype was found a few times. Antigen: not known. At one end, the junction sequence differs from germline, possibly due to a read error.

The V and J genes are TRBV6-2 or TRBV6-3 and TRBJ1-2, with 7 positions matching TRBD1. The sequenced sample was blood. The sequence derives from a woman under 30 with Graves' hyperthyroidism that later progressed to Graves' ophthalmopathy. The CDR3 sequence is CASSSTGYYGYTF. DNA of the CDR3: TGTGCCAGTAGTTCGACAGGGTACTATGGCTACACCTTC.